A single sample is the source of the 10 T cell receptor beta chains below, sequenced in a study of beta chain features in type 1 diabetes. General study findings and limits: Moderately but significantly shorter TCRB CDR3s were found in Type 1 diabetes patients in all four CD4+ subsets.

Since all of the isolated RNA was reverse transcribed, expressed TCRB transcripts were what got sequenced. TCRdb's copy holds only in-frame clones and misses some; the assay was immunoSEQ multiplex PCR. In the table there are 300,000 to 400,000 clones, roughly 13% of which are singletons. Which antigens these TCRs recognize remains unknown. The sequenced sample consisted of naive CD4+ T cells from blood. The receptors come from a woman between 18 and 29 years old with type 1 diabetes.

This chain connects TRBV10-2 to TRBJ2-7; 13 positions agree with TRBD2. The V and J ends lost 6 bases and 2 bases, in that order; junction bases with no gene match: 1. Germline CDR1 and CDR2: WSHSY and SAAADI. The length of the CDR3 is 14 residues. The CDR3 sequence is CASSGTSGTYEQYF. Here the CDR3 DNA reads TGCGCCAGCAGCGGGACTAGCGGGACCTACGAGCAGTACTTC.

This clone was seen a handful of times. CDR3 in amino acids: CASTGRRGTGELFF. The DNA of the CDR3 is TGTGCCAGCACGGGGCGGCGGGGCACCGGGGAGCTGTTTTTT. The chain is built from TRBV2 and TRBJ2-2; tentative D call: TRBD2 (6 bases). V was trimmed by 7 bases and J by 4 bases, leaving 13 bases between them. CDR1 SNHLY and CDR2 FYNNEI come from the germline V gene. CDR3 length: 14 amino acids.

The chain couples TRBV7-6 to TRBJ1-5; unclear D gene. The V gene lost 0 bases and the J gene lost 5 bases, with 5 bases spanning the gap. From germline, CDR1 is SGHVS and CDR2 FNYEAQ. The CDR3 spans 13 residues. In nucleotides, the CDR3 is TGTGCCAGCAGCTTAGCCGACTATCAGCCCCAGCATTTT. This sequence encodes CASSLADYQPQHF.

This chain connects TRBV10-2 to TRBJ2-1; 16 positions agree with TRBD2. The CDR3 contains 17 residues. J was trimmed by 9 bases and V by 6 bases; bases with no gene match: 11. From germline, CDR1 is WSHSY and CDR2 SAAADI. The DNA for the CDR3 is TGCGCCAGCAGACCTCCTATGGGACTAGCGGGAGGGGGTGAGCAGTTCTTC. It specifies CASRPPMGLAGGGEQFF.

In its sample, this clone was seen a few times. V gene TRBV11-2 combines with J gene TRBJ2-3; D not resolved. CDR3 length equals 14 residues. Deletions cut 3 bases from V and 4 bases from J, with 11 bases between. Germline V gives CDR1 SGHAT, CDR2 FQNNGV. The CDR3 loop is CASSFVPTPDTQYF. The CDR3 DNA reads as TGTGCCAGCAGCTTTGTCCCCACTCCAGATACGCAGTATTTT.

The chain recombines TRBV30 with TRBJ1-2; 9 nucleotides match TRBD1. Germline CDR1 reads GTSNPN; CDR2 reads SVGIG (reference sequence). J was trimmed by 6 bases and V by 3 bases; bases with no gene match: 5. The CDR3 runs 13 residues. For the CDR3, the DNA is TGTGCCTGGAGATCGACAGGGGGTCATGGCTACACCTTC. As protein: CAWRSTGGHGYTF.

This clone was seen only a few times. The CDR3 region has the DNA TGCGCCAGCAGCTTCCGACTAGCGGAACCCTACAATGAGCAGTTCTTC. Its protein product is CASSFRLAEPYNEQFF. The J gene is TRBJ2-1, the V gene TRBV4-3, with TRBD2 identical over 9 bases. The CDR3 runs 16 residues. The germline gives CDR1 LGHNA, CDR2 YSLEER. V shed 5 bases, J shed 2 bases, and the junction held 7 bases outside the gene matches.

The rearrangement links TRBV29-1 to TRBJ1-2; D not certain. The V end was cut by 5 bases, the J end by 7 bases, with 11 bases between. Per germline, CDR1 SQVTM and CDR2 ANQGSEA. The CDR3 runs to 11 residues. The CDR3 protein is CSVWWALGYTF. CDR3 nucleotide sequence: TGCAGCGTTTGGTGGGCCCTTGGCTACACCTTC.

This clone was observed a handful of times. The chain recombines TRBV5-4 with TRBJ1-1; 10 nucleotides align to TRBD1. The CDR3 contains 16 residues. Looked up from germline, CDR1 is SGHNT and CDR2 is YYREEE (reference sequence). The V and J ends lost 3 bases and 4 bases, in that order; junction bases with no gene match: 9. The DNA of the CDR3 is TGTGCCAGCAGCTCTCGGGACAGGGGATCGGGCACTGAAGCTTTCTTT. Protein sequence: CASSSRDRGSGTEAFF.

The chain is built from TRBV28 and TRBJ2-7; TRBD2 matches 10 bases. Germline trimming cut 3 bases from V and 2 bases from J; bases unmatched to any gene: 7. The CDR3 totals 16 residues. Germline assignment: CDR1 MDHEN and CDR2 SYDVKM. This CDR3 is CASSFNSGRWTYEQYV. The CDR3 DNA reads TGTGCCAGCAGTTTTAATAGCGGGAGGTGGACCTACGAGCAGTACGTC.